There are many counts of the clone carrying this TCR beta chain. Its antigen remains unidentified. As to time point: newly diagnosed GD, antithyroid drugs for less than 3 months. PBMC-extracted RNA yielded the TCR library. The CDR3 runs 15 residues. From germline, CDR1 is SGHRS and CDR2 YFSETQ. Unmatched junction bases numbered 3, after V lost 0 bases and J lost 3 bases. The data are from a study of regulatory T cells in long-lasting Graves disease. Study details: Those Graves' patients who were newly diagnosed had been on antithyroid drugs under 3 months. Broader study findings: The TCR repertoire of persistent Graves' patients was less diverse than that of newly diagnosed ones. Persistent disease was associated with favored TRBV28 usage and with favored use of TRBJ1-2 and TRBJ2-5.

Assembly of TCR beta libraries relied on iRepertoire HTBI primers together with Arm-PCR of CDR3 regions. TCRdb re-analysed the multiplex PCR reads in MiXCR, keeping a single row per CDR3 protein. This repertoire shows 400,000 to 550,000 distinct CDR3 sequences, about 15% found once; its top ten account for about 10%. The same specimen was also included in a second study, on T cells in Graves' hyperthyroidism and ophthalmopathy. That source notes: The primer set for the first-round RT-PCR of the TCR CDR3 was HTBI.

The chain recombines TRBV5-1 with TRBJ2-1; 7 nucleotides match TRBD1. This sample comprised peripheral blood mononuclear cells (PBMCs), obtained at new diagnosis, from a patient treated with antithyroid drugs. The source is a young woman with Graves disease. Here the CDR3 DNA reads TGCGCCAGCAGCTTGGTAACAGGGGTCTACAATGAGCAGTTCTTC. Its protein is CASSLVTGVYNEQFF.